The rows below give T cell receptor beta chains drawn from one sample of a study of blood T cell repertoires in COVID-19. Repertoires were generated with immunoSEQ multiplex PCR, while TCRdb's copy carries only in-frame clones and drops some. The sample has roughly 50,000 clones, 80% to 90% seen once; the top ten hold 2.5% to 3%. Source material: peripheral blood. These receptor sequences come from a woman older than 75 with COVID-19, enrolled during active disease. Each CDR3 is given without its conserved first and last residue. Each record gives: J gene, V gene, D gene, clone size, CDR3 protein. D genes are given only for firm matches. Size is omitted from some rows. Given values are once, few, many or a class for expanded clones.

>TRBJ2-7|TRBV2|TRBD1|NA
ASEYDRAPSYEQY
>TRBJ2-3|TRBV2|NA|NA
ASPGDIGTDTQY
>TRBJ1-2|TRBV5-5|TRBD1|NA
ASSFQGQGARVGGYT
>TRBJ1-1|TRBV7-2|NA|NA
ASSTGSFNTEAF
>TRBJ2-1|TRBV19|NA|once
ASNDRLSSYNEQF
>TRBJ2-1|TRBV6-1|NA|NA
ASSEGSSAQSSYNEQF
>TRBJ2-2|TRBV6-1|NA|NA
ASSHANRNTGELF
>TRBJ1-4|TRBV5-1|NA|NA
ASSPLLEQEGEKLF
>TRBJ1-5|TRBV28|NA|NA
ASSLSGLARQPQH
>TRBJ1-6|TRBV10-3|NA|once
AISETTGLGNSPLH
>TRBJ2-7|TRBV28|NA|NA
ASSKQGSPSYEQY
>TRBJ1-5|TRBV5-8|TRBD1|NA
ASSLYGTGLQPQH
>TRBJ2-3|TRBV5-1|TRBD1|NA
ASSLPTGATVDTQY
>TRBJ1-1|TRBV3-1/TRBV3-2|NA|once
ASSRGSLHPEAF
>TRBJ1-5|TRBV28|TRBD1|NA
ASSRRGRGNQPQH
>TRBJ2-1|TRBV24-1|TRBD2|once
ATSEHTSGGSYNEQF
>TRBJ2-2|TRBV6-5|TRBD2|few
AIRTSGNTGELF
>TRBJ1-2|TRBV6-4|TRBD1|NA
ASSEGTGANYGYT
>TRBJ2-7|TRBV18|NA|NA
ASSSSSYEQY
>TRBJ2-7|TRBV5-1|NA|NA
ASSSQNTGREQY
>TRBJ2-5|TRBV11-2|TRBD2|NA
ASSRGTSGETQY
>TRBJ2-1|TRBV5-1|TRBD2|NA
ASSLAGTSGFNEQF
>TRBJ2-3|TRBV5-6|TRBD2|NA
ASSLDGGGATDTQY
>TRBJ1-3|TRBV23-1|NA|NA
ASSQFHRVIDTIY
>TRBJ1-3|TRBV5-1|TRBD1|NA
ASGQGISGNTIY
>TRBJ2-7|TRBV6-1|TRBD2|NA
ASSELAVSSYEQY
>TRBJ2-7|TRBV25-1|NA|NA
ASSVKQGNDEQY
>TRBJ2-2|TRBV19|NA|NA
ASSENWYPNGELF
>TRBJ2-1|TRBV18|NA|NA
ASSFHGGTYNEQF
>TRBJ2-7|TRBV7-9|TRBD2|NA
ASSLISGSSYEQY
>TRBJ2-2|TRBV11-2|TRBD2|NA
ASIPGGGGTGELF
>TRBJ2-7|TRBV3-1/TRBV3-2|TRBD1|NA
ASSRTGANSYEQY
>TRBJ2-2|TRBV7-9|TRBD1|NA
ASSNRDRGRSGELF
>TRBJ2-3|TRBV21-1|NA|NA
ASSKVVSPLAGPYTDTQY
>TRBJ2-2|TRBV3-1/TRBV3-2|TRBD1|once
ASSQGQGPGELF
>TRBJ1-3|TRBV30|TRBD1|NA
AWRRPGTGAEDTIY
>TRBJ1-1|TRBV2|TRBD1|NA
ASSSRTGMNTEAF
>TRBJ2-3|TRBV7-2|TRBD2|NA
ASSQQTAGTSGTDTQY
>TRBJ2-5|TRBV6-5|TRBD2|NA
ASSLTGGRETQY
>TRBJ1-1|TRBV28|TRBD1|NA
ASSLTRTPSLTGGHFRNTEAF
>TRBJ2-7|TRBV7-2|NA|once
ASRTTNRAYEQY
>TRBJ1-3|TRBV7-8|NA|NA
ASSLDQGINAGNTIY
>TRBJ1-6|TRBV5-6|NA|NA
ASSLGSGRRGSPLH
>TRBJ1-1|TRBV3-1/TRBV3-2|TRBD1|NA
ASSHGDRGPKNTEAF